The 18 T cell receptor beta chains reported below all come from one sample, sequenced in a study of cytomegalovirus exposure and HLA in healthy donors. Researchers ran the PCR with 60 Vbeta and 13 Jbeta primers. Repertoires were generated with immunoSEQ multiplex PCR, while TCRdb's copy carries only in-frame clones and drops some. The repertoire consists of about 130,000 clones, with over 75% occurring once and the leading ten covering over 10%. The source material was PBMCs. The receptors were sampled from a woman aged 40 to 50 in good health and CMV-seropositive.

The CDR3 DNA is TGCGCCAGCAGCTTGAAGGGGAACGGGGAGCTGTTTTTT. Amino acid sequence: CASSLKGNGELFF. This chain links TRBV5-1 with TRBJ2-2; a weak D match, TRBD1 (5 bases). This CDR3 has 13 amino acids. The germline CDR1 and CDR2 sequences are SGHRS and YFSETQ. Deletions cut 1 base from V and 7 bases from J, with 8 bases between.

This chain joins TRBV25-1 and TRBJ2-5; no reliable D call. The J call is uncertain, as TRBJ2-7 better fits the DNA end. Germline V gene data show CDR1 as MGHDK and CDR2 as SYGVNS. The CDR3 sequence is 11 residues long. CDR3 in amino acids: CASSEAYEQYF. The CDR3 coding sequence is TGTGCCAGCAGTGAAGCCTACGAGCAGTACTTC.

The rearrangement uses TRBV18 and TRBJ2-2, with TRBD1 identical over 9 bases. The CDR3 loop spans 15 amino acids. The V gene end was trimmed by 4 bases and the J gene end by 3 bases; junction bases not matched to a gene: 3. Germline CDR1 reads KGHSH; CDR2 reads LQKENI. CDR3 coding DNA: TGTGCCAGCTCACACCGACAGGGGGACACCGGGGAGCTGTTTTTT. As protein: CASSHRQGDTGELFF.

J is TRBJ1-1 and V is TRBV18; the D is unclear. Germline assignment: CDR1 KGHSH and CDR2 LQKENI. The CDR3 runs 14 residues. Trimming shortened V by 3 bases and J by 0 bases, and 8 bases separated the two germline ends. This chain's CDR3 is CASSPRRVNTEAFF. CDR3 coding DNA: TGTGCCAGCTCACCTCGACGGGTGAACACTGAAGCTTTCTTT.

CDR3 amino acids: CASSQGVSSEQYF. The CDR3 DNA sequence: TGTGCCAGCAGCCAAGGGGTTTCCAGCGAGCAGTACTTC. This chain uses TRBV7-3 with TRBJ2-7; tentative D call: TRBD1 (5 bases). The CDR3 has 13 amino acids. V lost 5 bases, J lost 6 bases, and 14 bases lay in between. Germline V gene lookup returns CDR1 SGHTA and CDR2 FQGTGA.

The V call is TRBV28, the J call TRBJ2-7, with unresolved D. The CDR3 sequence is 13 residues long. Germline CDR1 and CDR2: MDHEN and SYDVKM. V was shortened by 5 bases and J by 4 bases, with 12 bases between the two germline ends. The CDR3 DNA follows: TGTGCCAGCAGTCCGATCCAGGCTTACGAGCAGTACTTC. Its protein product is CASSPIQAYEQYF.

This rearrangement joins TRBV5-1 to TRBJ2-5; 8 nucleotides align to TRBD2. The germline CDR1 and CDR2 sequences are SGHRS and YFSETQ. Germline trimming cut 4 bases from V and 2 bases from J; bases unmatched to any gene: 13. CDR3 length: 17 amino acids. CDR3 nucleotide sequence: TGCGCCAGCAGCACGGTGATACAGGGACTAGGACAAGAGACCCAGTACTTC. Protein: CASSTVIQGLGQETQYF. Complete variable domain (other parts from reference TRBV5-1 and TRBJ2-5): KAGVTQTPRYLIKTRGQQVTLSCSPISGHRSVSWYQQTPGQGLQFLFEYFSETQRNKGNFPGRFSGRQFSNSRSEMNVSTLELGDSALYLCASSTVIQGLGQETQYFGPGTRLLVL.

As for this clone: The junction departs from the called germline gene at one end, perhaps through a read error. The V and J genes are TRBV20-1 and TRBJ2-5; the D is unclear. The CDR3 runs to 11 residues. Per the germline V gene, CDR1 is DFQATT and CDR2 is SNEGSKA (reference sequence). As DNA, the CDR3 is TGCAGTGCCCCCAATCTCCAGTCCCAATACTTC. This codes for CSAPNLQSQYF.

The chain joins TRBV5-6 to TRBJ1-1; D is uncertain. Germline CDR1 and CDR2: SGHDT and YYEEEE. The CDR3 contains 12 residues. V lost 4 bases, J lost 7 bases, and 11 bases lay in between. As DNA, the CDR3 is TGTGCCAGCAGCCGGCAGAGGAATGAAGCTTTCTTT. Protein product: CASSRQRNEAFF.

J is TRBJ2-3 and V is TRBV28, with 7 bases lining up with TRBD2. Germline CDR1 and CDR2: MDHEN and SYDVKM. The CDR3 has 16 residues. The J segment lost 6 bases and the V segment lost 5 bases, leaving 14 bases of the junction unmatched. The DNA for the CDR3 is TGTGCCAGCAGTCCCCTTGGTAGCGGGCCCTTGGATACGCAGTATTTT. Protein product: CASSPLGSGPLDTQYF.

The gene calls are TRBV5-4 and TRBJ2-7; 7 bases are shared with TRBD2. V was clipped by 4 bases and J by 4 bases; unmatched bases: 11. CDR1 and CDR2 from the germline V gene are SGHNT and YYREEE (reference sequence). This CDR3 contains 15 residues. DNA of the CDR3: TGTGCCAGCAGCCTCGCTGGAGGAGCGGGATACGAGCAGTACTTC. Its protein product is CASSLAGGAGYEQYF.

The V and J genes are TRBV4-1 and TRBJ1-5; maybe TRBD1 (6 bases). Trimming pared 4 bases from V and 6 bases from J, leaving 16 bases between. This CDR3 region has 15 residues. CDR1 and CDR2 (germline): MGHRA, YSYEKL. The CDR3 DNA follows: TGCGCCAGCAGCCTCGGGGGGGGCAGGGGTCAGCCCCAGCATTTT. This encodes CASSLGGGRGQPQHF.

The chain recombines TRBV14 with TRBJ1-4, with unresolved D. Germline V gene sequence: CDR1 SGHDN, CDR2 FVKESK. The V end lost 0 bases, the J end lost 6 bases, and 14 bases lay between the germline ends. The CDR3 length is 16 residues. CDR3 DNA: TGTGCCAGCAGCCAAGATCAAAGGCGGGTTCATGAAAAACTGTTTTTT. It yields the protein CASSQDQRRVHEKLFF.

The chain is built from TRBV2 and TRBJ1-6; weak D call: TRBD1 (6 bases). Germline assignment: CDR1 SNHLY and CDR2 FYNNEI. This CDR3 contains 13 residues. Deletions cut 4 bases from V and 7 bases from J, with 8 bases between. The CDR3 DNA follows: TGTGCCAGCAGTGTTCAGGGGAATTCACCCCTCCACTTT. This codes for CASSVQGNSPLHF.

The chain employs TRBV2 and TRBJ2-7, with D unclear. The CDR3 has 12 residues. V was cut by 2 bases and J by 3 bases, with 5 bases left in between. CDR1 and CDR2 (germline): SNHLY, FYNNEI. CDR3: CASSETSYEQYF. Written as DNA, the CDR3 is TGTGCCAGCAGTGAAACCAGCTACGAGCAGTACTTC.

V is TRBV5-4 and J is TRBJ2-1; a weak D match, TRBD2 (5 bases). Germline CDR1 reads SGHNT; CDR2 reads YYREEE (reference sequence). V dropped 4 bases and J dropped 7 bases, with 12 bases sitting between them. The CDR3 sequence is 13 residues long. The CDR3 coding sequence is TGTGCCAGCAGCCCACGTCGGGATAATGAGCAGTTCTTC. As protein: CASSPRRDNEQFF.

CDR3 bases: TGTGCCAGCAGCTTATTTACGATCAGGGGGGTGGGGGCCAACGTCCTGACTTTC. This encodes CASSLFTIRGVGANVLTF. The chain links TRBV7-8 to TRBJ2-6, with D perhaps TRBD1 (7 bases). Per the germline V gene, CDR1 is SGHVS and CDR2 is FQNEAQ. V was cut by 2 bases and J by 4 bases, with 18 bases left in between. The CDR3 loop spans 18 amino acids. Using reference TRBV7-8 and TRBJ2-6 for the parts outside the CDR3, the full variable domain is GAGVSQSPRYKVAKRGQDVALRCDPISGHVSLFWYQQALGQGPEFLTYFQNEAQLDKSGLPSDRFFAERPEGSVSTLKIQRTQQEDSAVYLCASSLFTIRGVGANVLTFGAGSRLTVL.

V gene TRBV28 combines with J gene TRBJ2-7; maybe TRBD1 (5 bases). V was cut by 4 bases and J by 2 bases, with 12 bases left in between. CDR1 MDHEN and CDR2 SYDVKM come from the germline V gene. CDR3 length: 14 amino acids. The chain's CDR3 is CASSSPGKTYEQYF. The CDR3 DNA sequence: TGTGCCAGCAGTTCCCCAGGGAAAACCTACGAGCAGTACTTC. Supplemented by reference TRBV28 and TRBJ2-7, the full variable domain reads DVKVTQSSRYLVKRTGEKVFLECVQDMDHENMFWYRQDPGLGLRLIYFSYDVKMKEKGDIPEGYSVSREKKERFSLILESASTNQTSMYLCASSSPGKTYEQYFGPGTRLTVT.